The sample holds a few counts of the clone carrying this T cell receptor beta chain. As yet, its antigen is unknown. The data stem from a study of T-cell memory formation after mild COVID-19. Across the study: The two donors had largely donor-specific TCR clusters. Study-wide results and limits: Most CD4+ clones that shrank were in CM and EM, while CD8+ ones turned up in EMRA. Memory from before infection featured some responding clones, which suggests cross-reactive memory joined.

5'RACE with constant-segment primers yielded barcoded, UMI-tagged TCR alpha and TCR beta cDNA libraries. TCRdb reanalysed the 5' RACE reads using MiXCR and keeps one entry per CDR3 protein. The table includes approximately 65,000 distinct CDR3 sequences, roughly 9.9% detected once. V lost 6 bases to trimming and J lost 5 bases, with 13 bases between them. The germline gives CDR1 SGHTA, CDR2 FQGNSA. CDR3 length equals 13 residues. Sequenced: PBMCs or a T cell subset sorted from them (not recorded which). This chain joins TRBV7-2 and TRBJ2-5, with D tentatively TRBD1 or TRBD2 (5 bases each). The receptor was derived from a man aged 18 to 35 who had mild COVID-19 (a few samples of this study predate the infection). Cell type and time point are not known. For the CDR3, the DNA is TGTGCCAGCAGATTACCGGGACGGGAGACCCAGTACTTC. This encodes CASRLPGRETQYF.